Following are 5 T cell receptor beta chains from one sample sequenced in a study of long-term antiretroviral therapy in people with HIV. Running of the v3.0 immunoSEQ assay took place at survey level. Profiling relied on immunoSEQ multiplex PCR, and the TCRdb table lists in-frame clones only, not all of them. The sample lists some 29,000 clones; more than 85% were seen once. Sequencing was performed on unsorted PBMCs, taken 6.2 years after starting antiretroviral therapy. The source of these receptors is a man aged 40-49 years with HIV.

This chain uses TRBV7-6 with TRBJ1-6; D possibly corresponds to TRBD1 (6 bases). Germline V gives CDR1 SGHVS, CDR2 FNYEAQ. The CDR3 consists of 16 residues. V was cut by 5 bases and J by 5 bases, with 16 bases left in between. The CDR3 DNA reads TGTGCCAGCAGCCCCACGAGGACAGCAGATAATTCACCCCTCCACTTT. Its translation: CASSPTRTADNSPLHF. Combining the CDR3 with reference TRBV7-6 and TRBJ1-6 gives the whole variable domain GAGVSQSPRYKVTKRGQDVALRCDPISGHVSLYWYRQALGQGPEFLTYFNYEAQQDKSGLPNDRFSAERPEGSISTLTIQRTEQRDSAMYRCASSPTRTADNSPLHFGNGTRLTVT.

The CDR3 DNA sequence: TGTGCCAGCAGCCAAGAAGGAAGTCTGAACACTGAAGCTTTCTTT. Protein: CASSQEGSLNTEAFF. The chain couples TRBV14 to TRBJ1-1; unclear D gene. Trimming shortened V by 0 bases and J by 0 bases, and 8 bases separated the two germline ends. Germline assignment: CDR1 SGHDN and CDR2 FVKESK. This CDR3 region has 15 residues.

The rearrangement uses TRBV2 and TRBJ2-2; tentatively, D is TRBD1 (6 bases). Germline V gene lookup returns CDR1 SNHLY and CDR2 FYNNEI. This CDR3 comprises 13 residues. Trimming removed 6 bases from V and 6 bases from J, with 11 bases in between. The CDR3 bases are TGTGCCAGCAGGACAGGAGCGCCCGGGGAGCTGTTTTTT. It encodes CASRTGAPGELFF.

V and J are TRBV6-6 and TRBJ2-2, with TRBD2 identical over 12 bases. The CDR3 spans 16 residues. In germline, CDR1 is MNHNY, CDR2 SVGAGI (reference sequence). The junction had 9 bases not matched to a gene; V was cut back by 6 bases and J by 7 bases. Here the CDR3 reads CASRSLAGGLGGELFF. The CDR3 DNA follows: TGTGCCAGCAGATCACTAGCGGGGGGCCTGGGCGGGGAGCTGTTTTTT.

The chain uses TRBV13 and TRBJ1-3, with D unclear. The CDR3 loop spans 14 amino acids. Trimming removed 5 bases from V and 4 bases from J, with 12 bases in between. CDR1 PRHDT and CDR2 FYEKMQ come from the germline V gene (reference sequence). The CDR3 coding sequence is TGTGCCAGCAGCCCCCTCGGGGTAGGAAACACCATATATTTT. Translating gives CASSPLGVGNTIYF. Full variable domain (remainder filled in from reference TRBV13 and TRBJ1-3): AAGVIQSPRHLIKEKRETATLKCYPIPRHDTVYWYQQGPGQDPQFLISFYEKMQSDKGSIPDRFSAQQFSDYHSELNMSSLELGDSALYFCASSPLGVGNTIYFGEGSWLTVV.